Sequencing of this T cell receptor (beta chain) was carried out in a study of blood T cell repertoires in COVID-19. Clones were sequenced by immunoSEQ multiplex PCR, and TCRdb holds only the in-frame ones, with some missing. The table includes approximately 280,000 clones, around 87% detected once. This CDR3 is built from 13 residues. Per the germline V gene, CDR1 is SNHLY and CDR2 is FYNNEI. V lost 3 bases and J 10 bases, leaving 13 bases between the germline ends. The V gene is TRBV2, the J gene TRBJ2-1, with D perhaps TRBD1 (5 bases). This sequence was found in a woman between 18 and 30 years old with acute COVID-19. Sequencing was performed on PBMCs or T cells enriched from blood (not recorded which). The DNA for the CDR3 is TGTGCCAGCAGTGAGGGGCAGATCACAGAGCAGTTCTTC. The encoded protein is CASSEGQITEQFF.